The clone carrying this T cell receptor (beta chain) turned up a few times. What it binds is not known. The data derive from a study of cytomegalovirus exposure and HLA in healthy donors. Points from the study as a whole: Cytomegalovirus association was assigned to more than 150 TCR beta chains.

PCR amplification relied on 60 Vbeta primers (plus 13 Jbeta primers). Method: immunoSEQ multiplex PCR; TCRdb's copy keeps in-frame clones and lacks some. The sample lists some 110,000 clones; 65% to 75% were seen once. V was shortened by 3 bases and J by 4 bases, with 11 bases between the two germline ends. This CDR3 is 13 amino acids long. Germline CDR1 and CDR2: GTSNPN and SVGIG (reference sequence). The rearrangement joins TRBV30 to TRBJ2-3; no firm D call. Sample: PBMCs. The sequence derives from a woman aged 50 to 60 in good health and CMV-seropositive. CDR3 in DNA: TGTGCCTGGAGGTTTGCTAGTCCAGATACGCAGTATTTT. It codes for CAWRFASPDTQYF.